The 20 T cell receptor beta chains below all came from one sample that was sequenced in a study of radiation and T cells in renal cell carcinoma. Treatment specified: treatment-naive control, cytoreductive nephrectomy. Repertoires were generated with immunoSEQ multiplex PCR, while TCRdb's copy carries only in-frame clones and drops some. The sample comprises about 24,000 clones, nearly 60% of which are singletons, and approximately 23% rests with the top ten. The sample consisted of tumor tissue, taken from a patient whose treatment was nephrectomy without radiotherapy. All receptors derive from a man between 40 and 49 years old with renal cell carcinoma.

This chain joins TRBV10-3 and TRBJ2-2, with 8 nucleotides matching TRBD1. CDR1 and CDR2 (germline): ENHRY, SYGVKD. The CDR3 covers 16 residues. The V segment lost 2 bases and the J segment 3 bases; nucleotides outside the gene matches: 5. The CDR3 sequence is CAISERPGQDTGELFF. The CDR3 nucleotides read TGTGCCATCAGTGAGAGACCGGGACAGGACACCGGGGAGCTGTTTTTT.

The rearrangement links TRBV7-2 to TRBJ2-2; 11 bases match TRBD2. J gave up 6 bases and V 1 base, and 4 bases lay outside the gene matches. The germline V gene encodes CDR1 SGHTA and CDR2 FQGNSA. The CDR3 runs to 16 residues. The CDR3 bases are TGTGCCAGCAGCTTAGTCCCGACTAGCGGGGCCGGGGAGCTGTTTTTT. Translating gives CASSLVPTSGAGELFF.

The gene calls are TRBV2 and TRBJ2-5; D may be TRBD2 (6 bases). The CDR3 extends over 14 amino acids. Trimming shortened V by 6 bases and J by 7 bases, and 18 bases separated the two germline ends. The germline gives CDR1 SNHLY, CDR2 FYNNEI. The CDR3 nucleotides read TGTGCCAGCAGCTCTACTGGCCCAGCGGGGACCCAGTACTTC. The encoded protein is CASSSTGPAGTQYF.

This clone was recorded a few times. This chain joins TRBV28 and TRBJ1-5; no clear D gene. The CDR3 runs to 14 residues. Germline V gene lookup returns CDR1 MDHEN and CDR2 SYDVKM. V lost 3 bases and J 4 bases, leaving 10 bases between the germline ends. The CDR3 protein is CASSFNGGNQPQHF. The DNA for the CDR3 is TGTGCCAGCAGTTTTAACGGCGGGAATCAGCCCCAGCATTTT.

The rearrangement joins TRBV5-1 to TRBJ2-1, with TRBD2 matching over 13 bases. Germline V gene data show CDR1 as SGHRS and CDR2 as YFSETQ. J gave up 2 bases and V 1 base, and 12 bases lay outside the gene matches. The CDR3 sequence is 20 residues long. The CDR3 sequence is CASSLIGRGTSGAPYNEQFF. Written as DNA, the CDR3 is TGCGCCAGCAGCTTGATAGGTCGCGGGACTAGCGGGGCCCCCTACAATGAGCAGTTCTTC.

This clone was picked up one time. The CDR3 region has the DNA TGTGCCAGTAGACCGGGACTAGCATACGAGCAGTACTTC. Translation: CASRPGLAYEQYF. This chain links TRBV5-6 with TRBJ2-7; 9 bases are shared with TRBD2. V lost 8 bases to trimming and J lost 4 bases; unmatched junction nucleotides: 7. Germline-derived CDR1 and CDR2 are SGHDT and YYEEEE. The CDR3 contains 13 residues.

This clone appeared a few times. The rearrangement joins TRBV28 to TRBJ1-1; no reliable D call. There are 13 residues in the CDR3. Trimming took off 7 bases at V and 7 bases at J, with 16 bases between the two ends. Germline-derived CDR1 and CDR2 are MDHEN and SYDVKM. The chain's CDR3 is CASTKNVAGEAFF. In DNA, the CDR3 is TGTGCCAGCACTAAAAACGTGGCAGGTGAAGCTTTCTTT.

The chain links TRBV7-2 to TRBJ1-2; TRBD1 aligns across 11 bases. V lost 5 bases, J lost 7 bases, and 12 bases stayed unmatched. CDR1 and CDR2 from the germline V gene are SGHTA and FQGNSA. This CDR3 comprises 16 residues. The CDR3 sequence is CASSLNRGQGARGYTF. CDR3 in DNA: TGTGCCAGCAGCCTTAATCGAGGACAGGGGGCGCGTGGCTACACCTTC.

The V gene is TRBV7-2, the J gene TRBJ2-5, with 8 nucleotides matching TRBD2. This CDR3 contains 17 residues. V gave up 5 bases and J gave up 5 bases; unmatched junction bases: 16. CDR1 and CDR2 (germline): SGHTA, FQGNSA. This CDR3 is CASSPISRSGGGETQYF. The CDR3 DNA reads as TGTGCCAGCAGCCCTATCTCAAGAAGCGGGGGTGGGGAGACCCAGTACTTC.

The chain joins TRBV11-2 to TRBJ2-1; D not resolved. Germline V gene data show CDR1 as SGHAT and CDR2 as FQNNGV. Trimming left V 7 bases short and J 1 base short, with 8 bases between. The CDR3 runs 13 residues. The CDR3 sequence: CASTHDSYNEQFF. In DNA, the CDR3 is TGTGCCAGCACGCACGATTCCTACAATGAGCAGTTCTTC.

This clone showed up just a few times. The junction departs from the called germline gene at one end, perhaps through a read error. The chain uses TRBV10-3 and TRBJ2-1; D remains ambiguous. Germline values: CDR1 ENHRY, CDR2 SYGVKD. This CDR3 comprises 13 residues. The CDR3 sequence is CAIRESRDNEQFF. The CDR3 DNA sequence: TGTGCCATCAGAGAGTCTAGGGACAATGAGCAGTTCTTC.

This clone was picked up a small number of times. The J gene is TRBJ1-2, the V gene TRBV11-2, with D perhaps TRBD1 (5 bases). This CDR3 region has 15 residues. Germline V lookup: CDR1 SGHAT, CDR2 FQNNGV. Deletions cut 5 bases from V and 5 bases from J, with 18 bases between. The CDR3 spells CASSHPGAVDYGYTF. As DNA, the CDR3 is TGTGCCAGCAGCCACCCCGGGGCGGTAGATTATGGCTACACCTTC.

The chain carries TRBV30 and TRBJ2-1; no firm D call. Germline V CDR1 and CDR2: GTSNPN, SVGIG (reference sequence). Trimming cost V 5 bases and J 0 bases, with 20 bases left between them. The CDR3 has 17 residues. CDR3 in DNA: TGTGCCTGGGACAAGTCTCGGGCAGGCTACTCCTACAATGAGCAGTTCTTC. Protein product: CAWDKSRAGYSYNEQFF.

This clone was counted ten times or more. Other DNA variants within this sample encode the same CDR3. The CDR3 nucleotides read TGTGCCAGCAGTTCAGGGCCCTATAATTCACCCCTCCACTTT. It specifies CASSSGPYNSPLHF. This chain links TRBV6-1 with TRBJ1-6; the D gene is possibly TRBD1 (5 bases). The length of the CDR3 is 14 residues. Trimming pared 5 bases from V and 2 bases from J, leaving 7 bases between. CDR1 MNHNS and CDR2 SASEGT come from the germline V gene.

This CDR3 is CASSGQGAGNSPLHF. CDR3 DNA sequence: TGTGCCAGCAGCGGGCAGGGGGCGGGTAATTCACCCCTCCACTTT. The J gene is TRBJ1-6, the V gene TRBV9; TRBD1 aligns across 8 bases. The CDR3 has 15 residues. Per the germline V gene, CDR1 is SGDLS and CDR2 is YYNGEE. Trimming removed 3 bases from V and 6 bases from J; junction bases left unmatched: 5.

Comments on this clone: The same CDR3 can be traced to other DNA sequences in this sample. Here the CDR3 reads CASSSRTGSNTEAFF. In DNA, the CDR3 is TGCGCCAGCAGCTCCCGGACAGGATCGAACACTGAAGCTTTCTTT. The chain is built from TRBV5-1 and TRBJ1-1, with 7 nucleotides matching TRBD1. This CDR3 contains 15 residues. CDR1 and CDR2 from the germline V gene are SGHRS and YFSETQ. V lost 3 bases, J lost 1 base, and 6 bases stayed unmatched.

This chain joins TRBV27 and TRBJ2-3; 10 bases line up with TRBD2. Per germline, CDR1 MNHEY and CDR2 SMNVEV (reference sequence). The CDR3 has 16 amino acids. V shed 2 bases and J 6 bases; nucleotides not matched to a gene: 8. CDR3 loop: CASSLILAGGSDTQYF. CDR3 sequence (DNA): TGTGCCAGCAGTTTAATCTTAGCGGGGGGCTCGGATACGCAGTATTTT.

This clone was recorded only once. The V call is TRBV5-1, the J call TRBJ2-3; D might be TRBD1 (5 bases). This CDR3 spans 15 amino acids. The ends were cut back, 6 bases at V and 0 bases at J, with 14 bases in the middle. Germline V gives CDR1 SGHRS, CDR2 YFSETQ. CDR3 sequence (DNA): TGCGCCAGCACCACCCGTCAGGGTAGCACAGATACGCAGTATTTT. Its translation is CASTTRQGSTDTQYF.

The genes are TRBV7-2 and TRBJ1-1; D perhaps matches TRBD1 (5 bases). Between the trimmed V and J ends, which lost 1 base and 2 bases, there was a span of 8 bases. Germline V CDR1 and CDR2: SGHTA, FQGNSA. The CDR3 runs 14 residues. In DNA form, the CDR3 reads TGTGCCAGCAGCTTAGGACAGAGAAACACTGAAGCTTTCTTT. Protein: CASSLGQRNTEAFF.

This chain uses TRBV6-4 with TRBJ2-3, with 8 nucleotides matching TRBD2. CDR1 is MRHNA, CDR2 SNTAGT, per germline. This CDR3 has 15 residues. The V segment lost 5 bases and the J segment 1 base; nucleotides outside the gene matches: 5. CDR3 DNA sequence: TGTGCCAGCAGTAGGCTAGCGGGCGGCACAGATACGCAGTATTTT. Encoded protein: CASSRLAGGTDTQYF.